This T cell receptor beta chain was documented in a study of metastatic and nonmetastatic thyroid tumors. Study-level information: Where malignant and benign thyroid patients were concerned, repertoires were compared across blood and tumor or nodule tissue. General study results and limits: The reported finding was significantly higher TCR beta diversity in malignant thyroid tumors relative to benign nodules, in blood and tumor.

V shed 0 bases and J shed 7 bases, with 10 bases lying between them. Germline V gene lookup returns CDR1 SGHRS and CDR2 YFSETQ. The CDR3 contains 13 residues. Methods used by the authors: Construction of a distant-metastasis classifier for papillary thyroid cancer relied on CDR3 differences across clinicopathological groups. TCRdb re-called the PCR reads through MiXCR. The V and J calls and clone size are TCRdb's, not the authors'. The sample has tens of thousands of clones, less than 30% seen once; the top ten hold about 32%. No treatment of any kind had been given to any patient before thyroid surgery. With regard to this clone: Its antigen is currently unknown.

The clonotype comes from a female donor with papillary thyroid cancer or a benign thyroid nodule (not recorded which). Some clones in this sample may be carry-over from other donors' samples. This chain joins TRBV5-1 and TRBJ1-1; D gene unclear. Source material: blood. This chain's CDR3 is CASSLAREGEAFF. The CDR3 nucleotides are TGCGCCAGCAGCTTGGCAAGGGAGGGTGAAGCTTTCTTT. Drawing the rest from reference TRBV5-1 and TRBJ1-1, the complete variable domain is KAGVTQTPRYLIKTRGQQVTLSCSPISGHRSVSWYQQTPGQGLQFLFEYFSETQRNKGNFPGRFSGRQFSNSRSEMNVSTLELGDSALYLCASSLAREGEAFFGQGTRLTVV.